This TCR beta chain stems from a study of CD4 T cells in relation to SARS-CoV-2 and coronaviruses. For the study at large: Crossreactive spike epitopes shared across donors were mapped to their HLA restriction.

Sequencing was performed with immunoSEQ multiplex PCR; in TCRdb, only in-frame clones are kept and a portion is missing. This sample has 30,000 to 45,000 clones, with over 75% found just once. CDR1 is MNHNY, CDR2 SVGAGI, per germline (reference sequence). V was pared by 7 bases and J by 8 bases, with 14 bases between. This CDR3 is built from 12 residues. V is TRBV6-6 and J is TRBJ1-2, with D uncertain. The TCR originated in an adult with COVID-19. The sequencing sample was made of memory CD4+ T cells from PBMCs. CDR3 DNA: TGTGCCAGCACCTTGAGGGAGCTAGGCTACACCTTC. It specifies CASTLRELGYTF.